This TCR beta chain was captured in a study of response to subunit inactivated influenza vaccine. MiXCR, run by TCRdb on the RT-PCR reads, gives a single entry per CDR3 protein. The sample gives 290,000 or so distinct CDR3 sequences, around 22% of which show up once; 10% is in the top ten. Study observations and caveats: Each seasonal influenza vaccination, the authors suggested, recruits few new T cells.

Regarding this clonotype: What it recognizes is unknown.

Germline lookup yields CDR1 LGHNA and CDR2 YSLEER. The CDR3 covers 14 residues. Trimming pared 0 bases from V and 11 bases from J, leaving 13 bases between. This chain links TRBV4-3 with TRBJ1-4; weak D call: TRBD1 (6 bases). The sample was PBMCs from blood, taken approximately 22 months after vaccination. The receptor was derived from a man aged 50 to 69 who received an inactivated influenza vaccine. The DNA for the CDR3 is TGCGCCAGCAGCCAAGATAAGAAGGGGGGGAAACTGTTTTTT. Protein: CASSQDKKGGKLFF.